The T cell receptor beta chain under discussion was sequenced for a study of identical twins. The germline gives CDR1 SQVTM, CDR2 ANQGSEA. This CDR3 has 12 amino acids. V lost 3 bases and J lost 3, with 8 bases in between. This clonotype has a handful of counts. The cDNA had a unique molecular identifier and a template-switch universal primer site. TCRdb ran MiXCR on the 5' RACE reads and lists one entry per CDR3 protein. The repertoire holds 470,000 or so distinct CDR3 sequences, with more than 20% as singletons. The same sample was also studied in work on T cells expressing NK-cell markers. That paper notes: NKG2C+ dominant clonotype frequencies in several donors were roughly 1.0-7.5% of CD8+ T cells.

The J gene is TRBJ1-1, the V gene TRBV29-1; D is possibly TRBD1 (6 bases). The sequencing sample was made of CD4+ T cells sorted from blood. The clonotype comes from a woman aged 18-29 years in good health. The CDR3 here is CSVDGQYTEAFF. The CDR3 DNA follows: TGCAGCGTTGACGGACAGTACACTGAAGCTTTCTTT.